This note documents a single T cell receptor beta chain sequence. The ends lost 1 base at V and 9 bases at J; junction bases unmatched: 12. The CDR3 extends over 17 amino acids. CDR1 and CDR2 from the germline V gene are SQVTM and ANQGSEA. This record belongs to a study of blood T cell repertoires in COVID-19. Sequenced by immunoSEQ multiplex PCR; TCRdb stores in-frame clones only, minus some. The sample consists of 320,000 or so clones, around 90% of them appearing once. The chain joins TRBV29-1 to TRBJ2-7, with TRBD2 matching over 16 bases. Sequencing was done on a sample of PBMCs or T cells enriched from blood (not recorded which). The sequence was obtained from a man between 60 and 75 years old who had recovered from COVID-19. CDR3 nucleotides: TGCAGCGTTGAAGCCTCCCCGGGACTAGCGGGAGGGCAGGGGCAGTACTTC. This sequence encodes CSVEASPGLAGGQGQYF.